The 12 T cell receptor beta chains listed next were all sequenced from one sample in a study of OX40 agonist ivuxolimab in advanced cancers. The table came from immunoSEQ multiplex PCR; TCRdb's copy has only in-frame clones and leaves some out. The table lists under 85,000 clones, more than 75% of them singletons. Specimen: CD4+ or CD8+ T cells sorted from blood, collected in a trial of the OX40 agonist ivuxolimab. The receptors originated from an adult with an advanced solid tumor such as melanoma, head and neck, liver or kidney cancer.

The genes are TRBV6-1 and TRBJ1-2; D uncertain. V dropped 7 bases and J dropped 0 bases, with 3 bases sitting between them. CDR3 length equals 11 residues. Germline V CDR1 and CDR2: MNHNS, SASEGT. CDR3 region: CASMANYGYTF. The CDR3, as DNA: TGTGCCAGCATGGCTAACTATGGCTACACCTTC.

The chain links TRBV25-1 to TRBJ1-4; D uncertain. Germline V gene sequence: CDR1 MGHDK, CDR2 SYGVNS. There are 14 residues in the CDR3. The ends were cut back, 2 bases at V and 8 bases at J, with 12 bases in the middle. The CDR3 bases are TGTGCCAGCAGTGAAATTGGTGGAGGCGAAAAACTGTTTTTT. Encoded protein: CASSEIGGGEKLFF. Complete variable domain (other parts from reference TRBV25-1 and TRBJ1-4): EADIYQTPRYLVIGTGKKITLECSQTMGHDKMYWYQQDPGMELHLIHYSYGVNSTEKGDLSSESTVSRIRTEHFPLTLESARPSHTSQYLCASSEIGGGEKLFFGSGTQLSVL.

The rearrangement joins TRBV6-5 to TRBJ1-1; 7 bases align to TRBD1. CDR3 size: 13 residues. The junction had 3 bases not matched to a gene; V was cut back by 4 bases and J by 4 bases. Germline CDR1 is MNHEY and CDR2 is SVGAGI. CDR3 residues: CASSLSGGTEAFF. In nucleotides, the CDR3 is TGTGCCAGCAGTTTATCAGGGGGCACTGAAGCTTTCTTT.

CDR3 DNA sequence: TGCGCCAGCAGCTCCGATCGGGAGACCCAGTACTTC. Translated, it gives CASSSDRETQYF. The V gene is TRBV5-1, the J gene TRBJ2-5; unclear D gene. The CDR3 length is 12 residues. Trimming removed 3 bases from V and 5 bases from J, with 8 bases in between. The germline V gene encodes CDR1 SGHRS and CDR2 YFSETQ.

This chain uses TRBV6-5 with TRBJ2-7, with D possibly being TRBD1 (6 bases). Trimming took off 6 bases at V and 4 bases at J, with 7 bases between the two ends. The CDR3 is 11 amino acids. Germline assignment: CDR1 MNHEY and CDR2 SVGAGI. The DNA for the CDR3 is TGTGCCAGCAGACAGGGTTACGAGCAGTACTTC. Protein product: CASRQGYEQYF.

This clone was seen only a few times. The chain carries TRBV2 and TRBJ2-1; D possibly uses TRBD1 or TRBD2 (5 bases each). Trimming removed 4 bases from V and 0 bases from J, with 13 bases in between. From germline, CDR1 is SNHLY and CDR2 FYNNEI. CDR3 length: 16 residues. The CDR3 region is CASSGRGSSSYNEQFF. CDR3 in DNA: TGTGCCAGCAGTGGACGGGGCAGTAGCTCCTACAATGAGCAGTTCTTC.

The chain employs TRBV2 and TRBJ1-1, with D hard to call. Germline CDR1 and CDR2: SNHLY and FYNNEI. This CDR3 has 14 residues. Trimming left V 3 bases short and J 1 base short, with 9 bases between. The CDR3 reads CASSDGIGNTEAFF. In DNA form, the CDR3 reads TGTGCCAGCAGTGACGGAATTGGGAACACTGAAGCTTTCTTT.

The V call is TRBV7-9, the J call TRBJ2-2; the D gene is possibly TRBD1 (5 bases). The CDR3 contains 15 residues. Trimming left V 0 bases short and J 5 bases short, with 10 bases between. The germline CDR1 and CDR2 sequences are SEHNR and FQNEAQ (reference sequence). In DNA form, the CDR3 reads TGTGCCAGCAGCTTAGCGCAGGGTTGGACCGGGGAGCTGTTTTTT. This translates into CASSLAQGWTGELFF. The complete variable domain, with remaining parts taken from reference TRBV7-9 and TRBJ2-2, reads DTGVSQNPRHKITKRGQNVTFRCDPISEHNRLYWYRQTLGQGPEFLTYFQNEAQLEKSRLLSDRFSAERPKGSFSTLEIQRTEQGDSAMYLCASSLAQGWTGELFFGEGSRLTVL.

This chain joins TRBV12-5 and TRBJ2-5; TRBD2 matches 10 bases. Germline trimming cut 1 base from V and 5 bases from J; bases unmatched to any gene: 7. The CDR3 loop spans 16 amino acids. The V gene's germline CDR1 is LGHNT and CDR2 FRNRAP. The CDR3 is CASGLGLAGARETQYF. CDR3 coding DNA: TGTGCTAGTGGTTTGGGCCTAGCGGGGGCCCGGGAGACCCAGTACTTC.

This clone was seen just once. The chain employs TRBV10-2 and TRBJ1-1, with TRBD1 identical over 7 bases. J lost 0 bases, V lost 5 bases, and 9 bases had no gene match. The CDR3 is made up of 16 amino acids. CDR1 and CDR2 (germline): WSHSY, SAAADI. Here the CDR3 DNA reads TGCGCCAGCAGTTCGACAGGGACTGACGTGAACACTGAAGCTTTCTTT. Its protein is CASSSTGTDVNTEAFF.

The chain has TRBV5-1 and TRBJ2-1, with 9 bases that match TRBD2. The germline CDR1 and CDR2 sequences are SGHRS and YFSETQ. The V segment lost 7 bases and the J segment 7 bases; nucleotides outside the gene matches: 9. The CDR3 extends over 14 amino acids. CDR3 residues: CASGSGGGGNEQFF. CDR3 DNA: TGCGCCAGCGGCAGCGGCGGGGGGGGGAATGAGCAGTTCTTC.

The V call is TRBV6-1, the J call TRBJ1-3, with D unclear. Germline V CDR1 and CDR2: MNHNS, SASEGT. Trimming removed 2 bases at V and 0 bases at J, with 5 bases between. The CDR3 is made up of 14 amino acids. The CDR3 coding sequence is TGTGCCAGCAGTGAACTGGCCTCTGGAAACACCATATATTTT. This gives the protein CASSELASGNTIYF.